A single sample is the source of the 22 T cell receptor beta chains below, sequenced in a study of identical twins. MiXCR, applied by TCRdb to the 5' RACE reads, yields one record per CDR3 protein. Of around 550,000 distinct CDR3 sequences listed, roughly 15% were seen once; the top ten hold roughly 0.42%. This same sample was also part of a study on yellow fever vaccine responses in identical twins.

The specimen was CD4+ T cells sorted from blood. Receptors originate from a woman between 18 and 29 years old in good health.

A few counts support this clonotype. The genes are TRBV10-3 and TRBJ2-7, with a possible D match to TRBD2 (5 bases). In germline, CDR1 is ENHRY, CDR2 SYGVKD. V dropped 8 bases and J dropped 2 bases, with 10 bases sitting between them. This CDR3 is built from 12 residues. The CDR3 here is CAISGLPYEQYF. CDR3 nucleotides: TGTGCCATCTCCGGACTCCCCTACGAGCAGTACTTC.

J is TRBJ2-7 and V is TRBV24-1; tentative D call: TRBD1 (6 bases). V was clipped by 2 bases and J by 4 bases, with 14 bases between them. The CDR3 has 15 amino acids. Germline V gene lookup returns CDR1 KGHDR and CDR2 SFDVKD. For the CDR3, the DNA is TGTGCCACCAGTGATTCCGCGGCAGGGGAGTACGAGCAGTACTTC. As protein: CATSDSAAGEYEQYF.

In DNA, the CDR3 is TGTGCCAGCAGAAAGGGACAGGGGACGGGGAATTCACCCCTCCACTTT. This encodes CASRKGQGTGNSPLHF. The chain carries TRBV2 and TRBJ1-6; 10 positions match TRBD1. The germline CDR1 and CDR2 sequences are SNHLY and FYNNEI. The J segment lost 7 bases and the V segment lost 6 bases, leaving 9 bases of the junction unmatched. The CDR3 extends over 16 amino acids. Combining the CDR3 with reference TRBV2 and TRBJ1-6 gives the whole variable domain EPEVTQTPSHQVTQMGQEVILRCVPISNHLYFYWYRQILGQKVEFLVSFYNNEISEKSEIFDDQFSVERPDGSNFTLKIRSTKLEDSAMYFCASRKGQGTGNSPLHFGNGTRLTVT.

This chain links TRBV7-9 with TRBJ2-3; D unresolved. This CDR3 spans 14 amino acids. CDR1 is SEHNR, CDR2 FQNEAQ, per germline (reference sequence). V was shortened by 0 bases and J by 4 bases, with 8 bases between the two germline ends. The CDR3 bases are TGTGCCAGCAGCTTAGCGCGGCGACCAGATACGCAGTATTTT. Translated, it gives CASSLARRPDTQYF.

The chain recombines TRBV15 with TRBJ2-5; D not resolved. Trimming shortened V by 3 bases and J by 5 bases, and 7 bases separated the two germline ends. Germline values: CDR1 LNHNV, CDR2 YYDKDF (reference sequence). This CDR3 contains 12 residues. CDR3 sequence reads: CATSRNWETQYF. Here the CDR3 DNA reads TGTGCCACCAGCAGGAATTGGGAGACCCAGTACTTC.

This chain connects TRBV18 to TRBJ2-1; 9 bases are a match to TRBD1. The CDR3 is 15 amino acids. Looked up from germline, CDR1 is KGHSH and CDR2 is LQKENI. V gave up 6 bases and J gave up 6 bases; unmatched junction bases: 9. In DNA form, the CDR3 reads TGTGCCAGCTCTCCCGGACAGGGGTCCGGCAATGAGCAGTTCTTC. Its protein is CASSPGQGSGNEQFF. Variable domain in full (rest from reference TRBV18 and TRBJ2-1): NAGVMQNPRHLVRRRGQEARLRCSPMKGHSHVYWYRQLPEEGLKFMVYLQKENIIDESGMPKERFSAEFPKEGPSILRIQQVVRGDSAAYFCASSPGQGSGNEQFFGPGTRLTVL.

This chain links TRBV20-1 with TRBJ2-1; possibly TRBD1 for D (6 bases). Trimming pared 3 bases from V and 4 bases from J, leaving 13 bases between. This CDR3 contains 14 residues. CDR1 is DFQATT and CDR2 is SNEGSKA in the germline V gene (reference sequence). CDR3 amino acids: CSARGDTDYNEQFF. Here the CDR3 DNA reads TGCAGTGCTAGGGGGGACACGGATTACAATGAGCAGTTCTTC.

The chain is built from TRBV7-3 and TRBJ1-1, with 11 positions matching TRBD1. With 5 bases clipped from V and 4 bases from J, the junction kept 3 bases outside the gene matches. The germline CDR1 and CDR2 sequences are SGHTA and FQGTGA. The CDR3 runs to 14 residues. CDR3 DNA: TGTGCCAGCAGCACAGGGACAGGGGGCACTGAAGCTTTCTTT. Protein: CASSTGTGGTEAFF.

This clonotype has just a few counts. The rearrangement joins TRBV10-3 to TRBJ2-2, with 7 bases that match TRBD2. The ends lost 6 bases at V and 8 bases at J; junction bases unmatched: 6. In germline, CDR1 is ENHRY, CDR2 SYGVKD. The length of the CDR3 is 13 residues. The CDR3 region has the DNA TGTGCCATCAGCTTCCGGGAGGATGGGGAGCTGTTTTTT. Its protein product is CAISFREDGELFF.

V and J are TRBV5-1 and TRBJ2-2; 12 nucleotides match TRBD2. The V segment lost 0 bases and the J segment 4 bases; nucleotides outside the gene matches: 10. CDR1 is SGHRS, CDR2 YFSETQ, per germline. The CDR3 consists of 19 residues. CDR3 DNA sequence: TGCGCCAGCAGCTTGGCCCTAGCGGGAGGGCCAAGGGTCACCGGGGAGCTGTTTTTT. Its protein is CASSLALAGGPRVTGELFF.

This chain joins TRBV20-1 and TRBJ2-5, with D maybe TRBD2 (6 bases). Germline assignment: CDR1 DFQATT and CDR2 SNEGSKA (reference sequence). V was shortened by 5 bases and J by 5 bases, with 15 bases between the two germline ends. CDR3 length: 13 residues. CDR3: CSAARLVWETQYF. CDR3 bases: TGCAGTGCTGCCAGACTAGTTTGGGAGACCCAGTACTTC.

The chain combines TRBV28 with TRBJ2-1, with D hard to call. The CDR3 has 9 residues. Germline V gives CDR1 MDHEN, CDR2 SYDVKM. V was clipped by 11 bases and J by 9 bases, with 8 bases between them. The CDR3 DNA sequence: TGTGCCTCGGGTTTTGAGCAGTTCTTC. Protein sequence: CASGFEQFF.

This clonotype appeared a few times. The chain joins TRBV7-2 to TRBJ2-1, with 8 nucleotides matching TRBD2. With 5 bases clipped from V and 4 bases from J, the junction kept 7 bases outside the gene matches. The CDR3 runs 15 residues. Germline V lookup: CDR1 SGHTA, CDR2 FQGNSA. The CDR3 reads CASSPAGGLYNEQFF. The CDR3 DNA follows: TGTGCCAGCAGCCCGGCGGGAGGCCTGTACAATGAGCAGTTCTTC.

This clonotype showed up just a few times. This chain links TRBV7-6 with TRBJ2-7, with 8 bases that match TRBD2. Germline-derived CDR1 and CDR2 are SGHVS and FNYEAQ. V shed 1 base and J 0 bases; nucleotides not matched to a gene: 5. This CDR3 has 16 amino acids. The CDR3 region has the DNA TGTGCCAGCAGCTTAGGGCTAGCGGGCCCCTCCTACGAGCAGTACTTC. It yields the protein CASSLGLAGPSYEQYF.

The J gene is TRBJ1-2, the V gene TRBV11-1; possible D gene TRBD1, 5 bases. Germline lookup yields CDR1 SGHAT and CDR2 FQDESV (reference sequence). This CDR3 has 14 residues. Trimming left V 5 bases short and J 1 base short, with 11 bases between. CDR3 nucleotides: TGTGCCAGCAGCCTGGGACGGCATAACTATGGCTACACCTTC. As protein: CASSLGRHNYGYTF.

CDR3 loop: CASSSPSRQMNTEAFF. Written as DNA, the CDR3 is TGTGCCAGCAGTTCCCCCTCCCGACAGATGAACACTGAAGCTTTCTTT. The gene calls are TRBV28 and TRBJ1-1; D might be TRBD1 (5 bases). This CDR3 has 16 residues. The V gene lost 4 bases and the J gene lost 0 bases, with 15 bases spanning the gap. The V gene's germline CDR1 is MDHEN and CDR2 SYDVKM.

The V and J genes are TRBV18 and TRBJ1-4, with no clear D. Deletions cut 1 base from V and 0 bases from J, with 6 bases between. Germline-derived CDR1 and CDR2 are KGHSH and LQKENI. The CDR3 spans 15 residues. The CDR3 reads CASSPRSATNEKLFF. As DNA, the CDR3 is TGTGCCAGCTCACCACGCTCTGCAACTAATGAAAAACTGTTTTTT.

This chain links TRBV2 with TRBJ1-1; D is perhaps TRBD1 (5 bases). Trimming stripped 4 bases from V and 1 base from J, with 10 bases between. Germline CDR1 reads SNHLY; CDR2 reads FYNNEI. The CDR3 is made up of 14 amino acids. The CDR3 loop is CASSGDGGNTEAFF. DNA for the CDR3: TGTGCCAGCAGTGGGGACGGAGGGAACACTGAAGCTTTCTTT.

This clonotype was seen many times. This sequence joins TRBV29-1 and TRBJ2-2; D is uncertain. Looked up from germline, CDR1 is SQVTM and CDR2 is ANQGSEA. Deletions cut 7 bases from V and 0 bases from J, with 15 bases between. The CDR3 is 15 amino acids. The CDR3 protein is CSAATRTTNTGELFF. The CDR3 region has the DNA TGCAGCGCTGCCACCCGCACAACGAACACCGGGGAGCTGTTTTTT.

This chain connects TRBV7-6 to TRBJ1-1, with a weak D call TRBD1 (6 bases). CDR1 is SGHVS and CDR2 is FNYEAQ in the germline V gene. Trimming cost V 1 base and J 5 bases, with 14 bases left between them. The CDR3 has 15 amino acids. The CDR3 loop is CASSLVGGARTEAFF. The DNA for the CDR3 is TGTGCCAGCAGCTTAGTTGGGGGGGCGCGAACTGAAGCTTTCTTT.

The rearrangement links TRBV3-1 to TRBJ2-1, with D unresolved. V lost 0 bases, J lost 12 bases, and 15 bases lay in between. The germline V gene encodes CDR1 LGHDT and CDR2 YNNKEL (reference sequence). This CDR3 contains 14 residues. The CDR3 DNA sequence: TGTGCCAGCAGCCAAGATAGGGCCATGAGTCGGCAGTTCTTC. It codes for CASSQDRAMSRQFF.

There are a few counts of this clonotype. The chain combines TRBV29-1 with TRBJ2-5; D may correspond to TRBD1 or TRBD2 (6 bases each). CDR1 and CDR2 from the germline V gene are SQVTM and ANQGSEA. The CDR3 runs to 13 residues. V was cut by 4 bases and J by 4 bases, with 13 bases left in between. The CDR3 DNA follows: TGCAGCGTTGGCGGGGTAGGGGGAGAGACCCAGTACTTC. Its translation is CSVGGVGGETQYF.